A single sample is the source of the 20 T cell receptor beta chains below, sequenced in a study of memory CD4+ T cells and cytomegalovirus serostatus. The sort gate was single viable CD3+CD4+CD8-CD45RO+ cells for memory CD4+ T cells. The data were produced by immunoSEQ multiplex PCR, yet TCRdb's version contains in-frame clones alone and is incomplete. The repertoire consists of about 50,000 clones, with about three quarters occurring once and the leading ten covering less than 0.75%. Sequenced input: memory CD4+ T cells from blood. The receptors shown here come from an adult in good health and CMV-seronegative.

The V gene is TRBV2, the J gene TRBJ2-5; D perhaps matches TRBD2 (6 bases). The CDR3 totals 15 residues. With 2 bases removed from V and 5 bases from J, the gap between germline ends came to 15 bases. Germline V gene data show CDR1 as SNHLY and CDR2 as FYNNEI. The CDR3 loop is CASSELPGVGETQYF. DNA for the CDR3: TGTGCCAGCAGTGAACTGCCGGGGGTGGGGGAGACCCAGTACTTC.

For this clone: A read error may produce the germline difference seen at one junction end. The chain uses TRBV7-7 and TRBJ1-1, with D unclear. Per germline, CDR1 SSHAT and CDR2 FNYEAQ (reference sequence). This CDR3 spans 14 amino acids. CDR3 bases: TGTGCTAGCAGCCCTGGCGGGGTGAACACTGAAGCTTTCTTT. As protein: CASSPGGVNTEAFF.

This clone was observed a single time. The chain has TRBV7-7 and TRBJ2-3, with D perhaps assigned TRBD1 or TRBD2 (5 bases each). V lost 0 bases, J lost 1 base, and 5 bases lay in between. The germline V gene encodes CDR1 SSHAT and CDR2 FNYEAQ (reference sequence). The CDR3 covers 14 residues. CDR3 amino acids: CASSLAGGTDTQYF. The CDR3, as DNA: TGTGCCAGCAGCTTAGCGGGGGGCACAGATACGCAGTATTTT.

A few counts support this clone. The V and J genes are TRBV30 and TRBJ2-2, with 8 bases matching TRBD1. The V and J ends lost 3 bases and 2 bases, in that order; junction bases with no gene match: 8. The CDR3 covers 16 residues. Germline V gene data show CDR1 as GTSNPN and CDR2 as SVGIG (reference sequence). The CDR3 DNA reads TGTGCCTGGAGCAGGGGGCTCCTCTCCAACACCGGGGAGCTGTTTTTT. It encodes CAWSRGLLSNTGELFF. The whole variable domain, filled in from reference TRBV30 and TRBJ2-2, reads SQTIHQWPATLVQPVGSPLSLECTVEGTSNPNLYWYRQAAGRGLQLLFYSVGIGQISSEVPQNLSASRPQDRQFILSSKKLLLSDSGFYLCAWSRGLLSNTGELFFGEGSRLTVL.

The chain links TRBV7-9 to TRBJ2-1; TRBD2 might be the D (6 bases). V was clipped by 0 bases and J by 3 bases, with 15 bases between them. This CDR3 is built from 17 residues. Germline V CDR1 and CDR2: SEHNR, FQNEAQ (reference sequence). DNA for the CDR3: TGTGCCAGCAGCTTAGCGGGGTCGGGGGTGATCTACAATGAGCAGTTCTTC. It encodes CASSLAGSGVIYNEQFF.

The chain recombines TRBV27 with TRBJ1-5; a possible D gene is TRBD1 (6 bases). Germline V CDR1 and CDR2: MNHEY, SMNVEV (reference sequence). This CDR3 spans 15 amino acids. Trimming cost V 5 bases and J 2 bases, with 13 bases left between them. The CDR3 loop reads CASSQGRMGNQPQHF. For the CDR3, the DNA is TGTGCCAGCAGTCAGGGGAGGATGGGCAATCAGCCCCAGCATTTT.

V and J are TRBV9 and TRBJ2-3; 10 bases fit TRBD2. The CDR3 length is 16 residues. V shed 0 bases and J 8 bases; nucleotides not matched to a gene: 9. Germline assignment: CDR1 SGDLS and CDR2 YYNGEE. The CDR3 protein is CASSVAERGGVGTQYF. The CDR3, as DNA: TGTGCCAGCAGCGTAGCAGAGCGGGGGGGCGTTGGTACGCAGTATTTT.

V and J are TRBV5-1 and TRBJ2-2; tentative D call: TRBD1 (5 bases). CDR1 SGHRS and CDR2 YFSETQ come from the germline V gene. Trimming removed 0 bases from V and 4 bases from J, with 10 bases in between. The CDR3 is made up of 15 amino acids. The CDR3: CASSLGQFSTGELFF. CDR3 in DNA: TGCGCCAGCAGCTTGGGACAGTTTAGCACCGGGGAGCTGTTTTTT.

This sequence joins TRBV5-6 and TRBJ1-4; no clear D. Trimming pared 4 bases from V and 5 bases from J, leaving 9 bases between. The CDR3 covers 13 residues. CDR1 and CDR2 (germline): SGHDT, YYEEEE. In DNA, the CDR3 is TGTGCCAGCAGCCCGACACAGAATGAAAAACTGTTTTTT. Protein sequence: CASSPTQNEKLFF.

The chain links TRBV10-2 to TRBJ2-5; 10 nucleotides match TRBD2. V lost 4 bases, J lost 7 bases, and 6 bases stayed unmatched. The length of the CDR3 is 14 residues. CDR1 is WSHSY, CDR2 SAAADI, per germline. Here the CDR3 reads CASSALAGVGTQYF. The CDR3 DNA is TGCGCCAGCAGTGCGCTAGCGGGGGTGGGGACCCAGTACTTC.

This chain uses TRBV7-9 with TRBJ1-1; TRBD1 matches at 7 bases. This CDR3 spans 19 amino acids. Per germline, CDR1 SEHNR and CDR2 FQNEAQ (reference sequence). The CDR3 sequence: CVTKTRSRDIQGKNTEAFF. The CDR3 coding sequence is TGTGTCACAAAAACCAGGAGCCGGGATATACAGGGGAAGAACACTGAAGCTTTCTTT.

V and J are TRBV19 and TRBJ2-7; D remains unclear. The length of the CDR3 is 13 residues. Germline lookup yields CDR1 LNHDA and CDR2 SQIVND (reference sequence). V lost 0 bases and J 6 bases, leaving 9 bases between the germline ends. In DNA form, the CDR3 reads TGTGCCAGTAGTATAGATCGTGGGCGCGAGCAGTACTTC. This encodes CASSIDRGREQYF.

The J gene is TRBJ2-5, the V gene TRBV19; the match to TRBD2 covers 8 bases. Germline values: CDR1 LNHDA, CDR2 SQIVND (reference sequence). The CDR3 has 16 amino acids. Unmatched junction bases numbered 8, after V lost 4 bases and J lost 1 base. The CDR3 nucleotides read TGTGCCAGTAGTACCGAGGGGACTAGGCCCCAAGAGACCCAGTACTTC. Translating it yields CASSTEGTRPQETQYF.

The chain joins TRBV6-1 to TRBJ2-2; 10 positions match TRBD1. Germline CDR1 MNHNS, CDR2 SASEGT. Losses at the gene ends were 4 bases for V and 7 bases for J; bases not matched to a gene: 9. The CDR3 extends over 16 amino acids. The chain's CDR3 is CASSGFRDRGGGELFF. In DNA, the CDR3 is TGTGCCAGCAGTGGATTCCGGGACAGGGGCGGCGGGGAGCTGTTTTTT.

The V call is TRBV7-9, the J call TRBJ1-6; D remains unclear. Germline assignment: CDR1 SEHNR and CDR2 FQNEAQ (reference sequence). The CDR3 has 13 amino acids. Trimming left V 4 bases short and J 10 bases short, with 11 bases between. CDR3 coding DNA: TGTGCCAGCAGCTCAGATTCGAGCTCACCCCTCCACTTT. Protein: CASSSDSSSPLHF.

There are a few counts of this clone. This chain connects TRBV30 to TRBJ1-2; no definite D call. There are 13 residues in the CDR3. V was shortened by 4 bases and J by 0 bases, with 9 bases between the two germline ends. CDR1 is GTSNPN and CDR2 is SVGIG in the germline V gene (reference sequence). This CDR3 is CAWNRLTNYGYTF. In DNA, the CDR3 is TGTGCCTGGAATCGGTTAACTAACTATGGCTACACCTTC.

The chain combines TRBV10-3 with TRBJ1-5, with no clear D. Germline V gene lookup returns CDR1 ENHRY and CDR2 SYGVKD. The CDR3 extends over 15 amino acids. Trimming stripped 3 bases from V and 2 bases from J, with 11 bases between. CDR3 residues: CAISDVGNGNQPQHF. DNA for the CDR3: TGTGCCATCAGTGACGTAGGGAACGGCAATCAGCCCCAGCATTTT.

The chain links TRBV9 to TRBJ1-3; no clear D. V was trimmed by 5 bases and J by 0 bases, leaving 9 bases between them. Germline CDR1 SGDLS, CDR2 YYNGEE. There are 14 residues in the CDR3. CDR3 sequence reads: CASRGATSGNTIYF. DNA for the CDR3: TGTGCCAGCAGGGGCGCCACCTCTGGAAACACCATATATTTT.

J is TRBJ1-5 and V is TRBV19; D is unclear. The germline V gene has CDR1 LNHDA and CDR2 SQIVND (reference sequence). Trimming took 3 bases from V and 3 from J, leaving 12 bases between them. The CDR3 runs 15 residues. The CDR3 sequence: CASSIGGQINQPQHF. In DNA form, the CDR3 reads TGTGCCAGTAGTATTGGAGGTCAGATCAATCAGCCCCAGCATTTT.

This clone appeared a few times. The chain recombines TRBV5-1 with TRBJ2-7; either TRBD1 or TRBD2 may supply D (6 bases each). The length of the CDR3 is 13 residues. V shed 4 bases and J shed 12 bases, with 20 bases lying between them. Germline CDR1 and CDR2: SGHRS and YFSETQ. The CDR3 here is CASSGTNSGARYF. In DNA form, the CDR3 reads TGCGCCAGCAGCGGTACAAATTCGGGGGCTAGGTACTTC.